This T cell receptor beta chain was captured in a study of blood T cell repertoires in COVID-19. In the study overall: Acute and convalescent COVID-19 samples came from the United States, Italy and Spain. Sources were T cells, B-cell-depleted T cells, or PBMCs; the material itself was cDNA or gDNA.

Authors' methods: The assay estimated nucleated cells by amplifying reference gene primers. The data were produced by immunoSEQ multiplex PCR, yet TCRdb's version contains in-frame clones alone and is incomplete. Clone size and the V and J calls come from that table; the DNA yielded D and trimming. The sample holds about 190,000 clones, around four fifths seen once. Sequences were obtained from peripheral blood. This TCR was sampled from a man under 40 with active or convalescent COVID-19.

The DNA for the CDR3 is TGTGCCACGGGAGTCCATGGCTACACCTTC. Protein: CATGVHGYTF. The chain employs TRBV5-4 and TRBJ1-2; D gene uncertain. Deletions cut 9 bases from V and 6 bases from J, with 9 bases between. This CDR3 has 10 amino acids. Germline V gene sequence: CDR1 SGHNT, CDR2 YYREEE (reference sequence).